This TCR beta chain was sequenced in a study of CD4+ T cells in melanoma. Regarding the study as a whole: CD8+ T cell, macrophage and B cell function reportedly correlated with neoantigen-specific CD4+ T cells.

This clone was picked up a small number of times. Its antigen remains unidentified. The V end lost 4 bases, the J end lost 0 bases, and 12 bases lay between the germline ends. The CDR3 runs 15 residues. Clones were read by immunoSEQ multiplex PCR, and TCRdb kept only the in-frame ones, dropping some. The sample contains about 9,900 clones, 70% to 80% of which appear only once. The TCR originated in a human donor with melanoma. The genes are TRBV23-1 and TRBJ1-1; D is uncertain. TRBV23-1 has ORF status, its function being uncertain. The sequenced material came from tumor tissue. As DNA, the CDR3 is TGCGCCAGCAGTCTATGTAGTCAACTGAACACTGAAGCTTTCTTT. This gives the protein CASSLCSQLNTEAFF.